Shown below are 24 T cell receptor beta chains from a single sample sequenced in a study of cytomegalovirus exposure and HLA in healthy donors. With 60 Vbeta and 13 Jbeta primers, the PCR was carried out. The repertoire was sequenced with immunoSEQ multiplex PCR; TCRdb's copy has only in-frame clones and lacks some. The sample comprises some 140,000 clones, 80% of which are singletons, and around 13% rests with the top ten. Source material: PBMCs. The receptors originated from a young man in good health and CMV-seropositive.

This clone was seen only once. The chain combines TRBV5-4 with TRBJ2-5; a possible D gene is TRBD2 (5 bases). The germline CDR1 and CDR2 sequences are SGHNT and YYREEE (reference sequence). V was shortened by 3 bases and J by 3 bases, with 12 bases between the two germline ends. The CDR3 length is 14 residues. In DNA, the CDR3 is TGTGCCAGCAGCTCGGGTAGGCGGGAAGAGACCCAGTACTTC. Translating it yields CASSSGRREETQYF.

The chain is built from TRBV27 and TRBJ2-5; no definite D call. With the DNA end fitting TRBJ2-7 better, the J assignment may be wrong. The CDR3 spans 14 residues. Germline-derived CDR1 and CDR2 are MNHEY and SMNVEV (reference sequence). Here the CDR3 DNA reads TGTGCCAGCAGTACTAAATTGGGTACTTACGAGCAGTACTTC. It translates to CASSTKLGTYEQYF.

The rearrangement links TRBV10-3 to TRBJ2-1; 7 nucleotides line up with TRBD2. Germline V gene sequence: CDR1 ENHRY, CDR2 SYGVKD. The CDR3 has 12 amino acids. The V gene end was trimmed by 7 bases and the J gene end by 13 bases; junction bases not matched to a gene: 10. CDR3 amino acids: CAIMDSGSVQFF. The CDR3 nucleotides read TGTGCCATCATGGATAGCGGGTCCGTACAGTTCTTC.

The genes are TRBV11-2 and TRBJ2-2, with D perhaps TRBD1 (6 bases). With 5 bases removed from V and 6 bases from J, the gap between germline ends came to 13 bases. This CDR3 is built from 14 residues. Germline V gene sequence: CDR1 SGHAT, CDR2 FQNNGV. CDR3 residues: CASSTMQGSGELFF. CDR3 DNA: TGTGCCAGCAGCACAATGCAGGGGTCCGGGGAGCTGTTTTTT.

This chain links TRBV10-2 with TRBJ2-7; TRBD2 agrees at 16 bases. V dropped 4 bases and J dropped 2; count of bases not matched to a gene: 5. Germline V lookup: CDR1 WSHSY, CDR2 SAAADI. The CDR3 sequence is 17 residues long. The CDR3 nucleotides read TGCGCCAGCAGTGGGACAGGGACTAGCGGGAGGGCCTACGAGCAGTACTTC. Its protein is CASSGTGTSGRAYEQYF.

This clone was counted between two and nine times. The J gene is TRBJ2-1, the V gene TRBV7-9; D gene uncertain. Trimming stripped 1 base from V and 10 bases from J, with 14 bases between. The germline V gene has CDR1 SEHNR and CDR2 FQNEAQ (reference sequence). The CDR3 is made up of 14 amino acids. CDR3 sequence: CASSLGSASGEQFF. The CDR3, as DNA: TGTGCCAGCAGCTTAGGTTCGGCTAGTGGCGAGCAGTTCTTC.

The chain links TRBV10-3 to TRBJ1-2; tentatively, D is TRBD1 (6 bases). The V and J ends lost 3 bases and 3 bases respectively, with 8 bases between them. The germline CDR1 and CDR2 sequences are ENHRY and SYGVKD. The CDR3 sequence is 13 residues long. Here the CDR3 DNA reads TGTGCCATCAGTGACAGGGGAGACTATGGCTACACCTTC. It translates to CAISDRGDYGYTF.

This clone was found a few times. The CDR3 DNA sequence: TGCAGCGTACAAGGCGGGAGGGATGATTTGGCCGGGGAGCTGTTTTTT. The encoded protein is CSVQGGRDDLAGELFF. The rearrangement uses TRBV29-1 and TRBJ2-2, with TRBD2 identical over 9 bases. The CDR3 has 16 residues. The junction had 14 bases not matched to a gene; V was cut back by 6 bases and J by 6 bases. CDR1 is SQVTM and CDR2 is ANQGSEA in the germline V gene.

The gene calls are TRBV27 and TRBJ1-1; 7 positions match TRBD1. The V gene end was trimmed by 5 bases and the J gene end by 3 bases; junction bases not matched to a gene: 6. Per the germline V gene, CDR1 is MNHEY and CDR2 is SMNVEV (reference sequence). The length of the CDR3 is 14 residues. The CDR3 spells CASSLRDRDTEAFF. DNA of the CDR3: TGTGCCAGCAGTCTCCGGGACAGAGACACTGAAGCTTTCTTT.

This clone was picked up one time. The rearrangement uses TRBV7-2 and TRBJ2-3, with 7 bases lining up with TRBD2. Looked up from germline, CDR1 is SGHTA and CDR2 is FQGNSA. CDR3 length: 15 amino acids. J was trimmed by 4 bases and V by 4 bases; bases with no gene match: 8. DNA of the CDR3: TGTGCCAGCAGCTCATCTAGCGGAACAGCAGATACGCAGTATTTT. Its protein product is CASSSSSGTADTQYF.

V and J are TRBV9 and TRBJ2-1; D is possibly TRBD2 (5 bases). The germline V and J ends were trimmed by 0 bases and 0 bases, with 10 bases remaining between them. CDR1 and CDR2 (germline): SGDLS, YYNGEE. This CDR3 spans 16 amino acids. The CDR3 nucleotides read TGTGCCAGCAGCGTAGTTCCGGGGAGCTCCTACAATGAGCAGTTCTTC. Encoded protein: CASSVVPGSSYNEQFF.

The chain combines TRBV10-3 with TRBJ1-2, with 7 bases lining up with TRBD1. The CDR3 consists of 14 residues. Trimming cost V 2 bases and J 5 bases; bases outside gene matches: 5. The V gene's germline CDR1 is ENHRY and CDR2 SYGVKD. In nucleotides, the CDR3 is TGTGCCATCAGTGAGGCTTGGGACAGTTATGGCTACACCTTC. Translated: CAISEAWDSYGYTF.

Turning to this clone: Other DNA sequences in the same sample also yield this CDR3. The rearrangement joins TRBV28 to TRBJ1-5; D gene unclear. The CDR3 has 13 residues. V dropped 10 bases and J dropped 0 bases, with 10 bases sitting between them. In germline, CDR1 is MDHEN, CDR2 SYDVKM. In nucleotides, the CDR3 is TGTGCCACCCATCGAGATAGCAATCAGCCCCAGCATTTT. Its translation: CATHRDSNQPQHF. The entire variable domain, with the rest obtained from reference TRBV28 and TRBJ1-5, is as follows: DVKVTQSSRYLVKRTGEKVFLECVQDMDHENMFWYRQDPGLGLRLIYFSYDVKMKEKGDIPEGYSVSREKKERFSLILESASTNQTSMYLCATHRDSNQPQHFGDGTRLSIL.

This rearrangement joins TRBV7-9 to TRBJ2-1; tentative D call: TRBD1 (7 bases). Trimming cost V 2 bases and J 6 bases, with 11 bases left between them. The V gene's germline CDR1 is SEHNR and CDR2 FQNEAQ (reference sequence). CDR3 length equals 14 residues. CDR3: CASSLQGGVNEQFF. The CDR3 nucleotides read TGTGCCAGCAGCTTACAGGGGGGTGTCAATGAGCAGTTCTTC.

This sequence joins TRBV20-1 and TRBJ2-1; D gene unclear. The CDR3 contains 11 residues. Between the trimmed V and J ends, which lost 4 bases and 8 bases, there was a span of 9 bases. Germline CDR1 and CDR2: DFQATT and SNEGSKA (reference sequence). The CDR3 nucleotides read TGCAGTGCTACTAGAGTCTATGAGCAGTTCTTC. Protein product: CSATRVYEQFF.

V is TRBV28 and J is TRBJ2-7; 12 bases are shared with TRBD2. The CDR3 extends over 16 amino acids. V dropped 5 bases and J dropped 0; count of bases not matched to a gene: 5. Germline lookup yields CDR1 MDHEN and CDR2 SYDVKM. The CDR3 region is CASSTPGLAGSYEQYF. The CDR3 region has the DNA TGTGCCAGCAGTACCCCGGGACTAGCGGGCTCCTACGAGCAGTACTTC.

The V call is TRBV28, the J call TRBJ1-2; D possibly corresponds to TRBD1 (5 bases). The V end lost 2 bases, the J end lost 4 bases, and 8 bases lay between the germline ends. Germline CDR1 reads MDHEN; CDR2 reads SYDVKM. This CDR3 has 13 residues. The CDR3: CASSLAQGYGYTF. For the CDR3, the DNA is TGTGCCAGCAGTTTAGCCCAGGGCTATGGCTACACCTTC.

The chain joins TRBV11-2 to TRBJ2-3, with 11 bases that match TRBD2. J lost 1 base, V lost 4 bases, and 4 bases had no gene match. Per the germline V gene, CDR1 is SGHAT and CDR2 is FQNNGV. The CDR3 consists of 16 residues. In DNA, the CDR3 is TGTGCCAGCAGCTCCGGGACTAGCGGACGCACAGATACGCAGTATTTT. It specifies CASSSGTSGRTDTQYF.

The genes are TRBV10-3 and TRBJ2-7; 10 bases map to TRBD1. Germline assignment: CDR1 ENHRY and CDR2 SYGVKD. The CDR3 spans 14 residues. V shed 7 bases, J shed 2 bases, and the junction held 5 bases outside the gene matches. CDR3 region: CAITPGQGTYEQYF. CDR3 in DNA: TGTGCCATCACTCCGGGACAGGGGACCTACGAGCAGTACTTC.

In this sample, this clone turned up once. J is TRBJ2-7 and V is TRBV15, with a tentative D call TRBD2 (6 bases). Germline lookup yields CDR1 LNHNV and CDR2 YYDKDF (reference sequence). Trimming took 1 base from V and 4 from J, leaving 14 bases between them. This CDR3 region has 15 residues. CDR3 amino acids: CATSRGPGDGYEQYF. For the CDR3, the DNA is TGTGCCACCAGCAGAGGACCGGGAGATGGGTACGAGCAGTACTTC. The full variable domain, its missing parts supplied by reference TRBV15 and TRBJ2-7, is DAMVIQNPRYQVTQFGKPVTLSCSQTLNHNVMYWYQQKSSQAPKLLFHYYDKDFNNEADTPDNFQSRRPNTSFCFLDIRSPGLGDTAMYLCATSRGPGDGYEQYFGPGTRLTVT.

The chain couples TRBV12-5 to TRBJ2-5, with D maybe TRBD1 (6 bases). V was trimmed by 5 bases and J by 4 bases, leaving 17 bases between them. CDR3 length: 15 residues. CDR1 is LGHNT and CDR2 is FRNRAP in the germline V gene. The CDR3 region is CASGPQQGLGETQYF. CDR3 DNA: TGTGCTAGTGGTCCACAACAGGGTTTAGGAGAGACCCAGTACTTC.

The V gene is TRBV4-2, the J gene TRBJ2-2; 11 nucleotides line up with TRBD2. The CDR3 covers 18 residues. With 4 bases clipped from V and 0 bases from J, the junction kept 7 bases outside the gene matches. Per germline, CDR1 LGHNA and CDR2 YNFKEQ. CDR3 DNA sequence: TGTGCCAGCAGCCCCGGGATAGCGGGAGGGCCGAACACCGGGGAGCTGTTTTTT. Translating gives CASSPGIAGGPNTGELFF.

The gene calls are TRBV4-2 and TRBJ1-1, with a weak D call TRBD1 (5 bases). CDR3 length equals 14 residues. CDR1 and CDR2 from the germline V gene are LGHNA and YNFKEQ. The V end lost 0 bases, the J end lost 4 bases, and 9 bases lay between the germline ends. The DNA of the CDR3 is TGTGCCAGCAGCCAAGATCCAGGGATCACTGAAGCTTTCTTT. Amino acid sequence: CASSQDPGITEAFF.

This chain connects TRBV4-2 to TRBJ2-7; TRBD1 matches at 7 bases. This CDR3 is 16 amino acids long. After removal of 0 bases from V and 2 bases from J, the junction contained 7 bases not matched to a gene. Germline CDR1 reads LGHNA; CDR2 reads YNFKEQ. CDR3 DNA: TGTGCCAGCAGCCAAGATCCGGGACAGTTGGCCTACGAGCAGTACTTC. As protein: CASSQDPGQLAYEQYF.